This T cell receptor beta chain derives from a study of cytotoxic CD8 clonotypes in ibrutinib-treated CLL. Study-wide context: The taking of response samples occurred after a median about 13 months of treatment, with a range of 6 to 36. Study-level findings and limits: Rising at ibrutinib response, clonality subsequently fell back toward baseline at progression. Clonotypes that were public were uncommon, and they contracted or stayed stable on treatment. Baseline-level clonality went beyond age-matched healthy donors and moved in step with circulating CD8+ T-cell counts.

In the case of this clone: Its antigen is currently unknown.

CDR1 and CDR2 (germline): SNHLY, FYNNEI. V lost 6 bases, J lost 2 bases, and 13 bases lay in between. The length of the CDR3 is 15 residues. Profiled with immunoSEQ multiplex PCR; TCRdb holds only in-frame clones, not every one. Of approximately 140,000 clones in the sample, about 72% were seen once. This TCR was sampled from a human donor with chronic lymphocytic leukemia. Sequenced material: PBMCs, taken after 12 months of ibrutinib treatment. The V call is TRBV2, the J call TRBJ2-2, with D tentatively TRBD1 or TRBD2 (5 bases each). The CDR3 nucleotides are TGTGCCAGCAGGCTCGGGACGGAAAACACCGGGGAGCTGTTTTTT. It specifies CASRLGTENTGELFF.